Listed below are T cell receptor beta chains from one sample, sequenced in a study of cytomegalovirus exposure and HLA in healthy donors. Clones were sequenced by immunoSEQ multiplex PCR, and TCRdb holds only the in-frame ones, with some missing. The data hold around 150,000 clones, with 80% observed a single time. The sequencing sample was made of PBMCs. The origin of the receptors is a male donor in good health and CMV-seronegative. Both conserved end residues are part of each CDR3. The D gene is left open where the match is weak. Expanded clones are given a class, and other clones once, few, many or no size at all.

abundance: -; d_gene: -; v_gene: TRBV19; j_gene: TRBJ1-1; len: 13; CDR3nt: TGTGCCAGTAGTATAGTCCGGGGCACTGAAGCTTTCTTT; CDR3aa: CASSIVRGTEAFF
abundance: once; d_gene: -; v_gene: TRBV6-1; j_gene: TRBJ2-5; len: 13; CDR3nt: TGTGCCAACCGGGGCGGAGGGCGGGGGACCCAGTACTTC; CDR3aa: CANRGGGRGTQYF
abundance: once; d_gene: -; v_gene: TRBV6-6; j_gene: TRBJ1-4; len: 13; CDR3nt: TGTGCCAGCAGTACTGGTGGTAATGAAAAACTGTTTTTT; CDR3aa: CASSTGGNEKLFF
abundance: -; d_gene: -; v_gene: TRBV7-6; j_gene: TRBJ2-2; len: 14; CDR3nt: TGTGCCAGCAGCTTCTTCGGGGGCACCGGGGAGCTGTTTTTT; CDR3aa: CASSFFGGTGELFF
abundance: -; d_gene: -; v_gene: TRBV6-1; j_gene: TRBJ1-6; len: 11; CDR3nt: TGTGCCAGCAGTGAAGGGAGGGTCCTCCACTTT; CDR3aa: CASSEGRVLHF
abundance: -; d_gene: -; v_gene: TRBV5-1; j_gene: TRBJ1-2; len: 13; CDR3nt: TGCGCCAGCAGCATGATAGGGGGCTATGGCTACACCTTC; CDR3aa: CASSMIGGYGYTF
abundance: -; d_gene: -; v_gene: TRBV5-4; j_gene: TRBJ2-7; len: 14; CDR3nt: TGTGCCAGCAGCTTGGTGGTCGGTAGTGGAGGTTTTTACTTC; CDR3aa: CASSLVVGSGGFYF
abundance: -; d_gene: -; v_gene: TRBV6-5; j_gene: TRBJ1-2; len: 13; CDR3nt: TGTGCCAGCAGTTACAGAGTGATCTATGGCTACACCTTC; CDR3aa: CASSYRVIYGYTF
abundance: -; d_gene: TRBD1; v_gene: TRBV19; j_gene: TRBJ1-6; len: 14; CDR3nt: TGTGCCAGTAGTAAAGGACAGGGAGGTTCACCCCTCCACTTT; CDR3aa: CASSKGQGGSPLHF
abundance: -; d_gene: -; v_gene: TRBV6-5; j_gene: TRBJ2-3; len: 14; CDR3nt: TGTGCCAGCAGTTACCGGGACACCAGAGATACGCAGTATTTT; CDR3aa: CASSYRDTRDTQYF
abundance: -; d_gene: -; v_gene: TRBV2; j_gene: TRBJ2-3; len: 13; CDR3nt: TGTGCCAGCAACAGGGCAGGGACAGATACGCAGTATTTT; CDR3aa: CASNRAGTDTQYF
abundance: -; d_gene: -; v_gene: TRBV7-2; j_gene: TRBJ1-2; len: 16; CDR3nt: TGTGCCAGCAGCCTCAGCAGAGACAGGACTAACTATGGCTACACCTTC; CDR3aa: CASSLSRDRTNYGYTF
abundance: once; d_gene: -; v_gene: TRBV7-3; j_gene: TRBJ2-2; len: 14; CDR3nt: TGTGCCAGCAGCCCGCTCGGGGGCACCGGGGAGCTGTTTTTT; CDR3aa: CASSPLGGTGELFF
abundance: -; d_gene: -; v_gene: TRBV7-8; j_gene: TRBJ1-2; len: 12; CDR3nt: TGTGCCAGCAGCCGGGGAGGACGAGGCTACACCTTC; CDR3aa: CASSRGGRGYTF
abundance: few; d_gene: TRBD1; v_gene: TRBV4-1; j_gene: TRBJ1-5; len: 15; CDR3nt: TGCGCCAGCAGCGACCCTAGGGACAGGGGTCAGCCCCAGCATTTT; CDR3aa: CASSDPRDRGQPQHF
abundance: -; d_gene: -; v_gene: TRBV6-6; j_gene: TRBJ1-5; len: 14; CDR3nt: TGTGCCAGCCTTCCAAATCAGGTGAATCAGCCCCAGCATTTT; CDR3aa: CASLPNQVNQPQHF
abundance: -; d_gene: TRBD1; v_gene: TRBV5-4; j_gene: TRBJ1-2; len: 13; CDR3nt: TGTGCCAGCAGTGTGGACAGGAACTATGGCTACACCTTC; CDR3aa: CASSVDRNYGYTF